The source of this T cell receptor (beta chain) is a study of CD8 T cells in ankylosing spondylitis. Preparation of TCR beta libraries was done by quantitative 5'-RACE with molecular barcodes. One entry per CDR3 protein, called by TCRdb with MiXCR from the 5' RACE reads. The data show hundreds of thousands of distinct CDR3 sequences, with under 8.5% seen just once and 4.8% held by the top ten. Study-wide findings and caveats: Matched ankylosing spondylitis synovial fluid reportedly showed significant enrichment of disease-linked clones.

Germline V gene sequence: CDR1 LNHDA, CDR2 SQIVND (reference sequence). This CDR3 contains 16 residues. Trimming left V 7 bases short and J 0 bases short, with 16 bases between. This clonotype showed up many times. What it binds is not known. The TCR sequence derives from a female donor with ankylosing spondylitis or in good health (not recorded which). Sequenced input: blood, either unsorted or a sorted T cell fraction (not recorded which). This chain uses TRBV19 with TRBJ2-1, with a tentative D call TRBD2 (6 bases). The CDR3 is CASTAGRGSSYNEQFF. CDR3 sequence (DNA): TGTGCCAGTACGGCGGGACGGGGGAGCTCCTACAATGAGCAGTTCTTC. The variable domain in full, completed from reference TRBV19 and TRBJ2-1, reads DGGITQSPKYLFRKEGQNVTLSCEQNLNHDAMYWYRQDPGQGLRLIYYSQIVNDFQKGDIAEGYSVSREKKESFPLTVTSAQKNPTAFYLCASTAGRGSSYNEQFFGPGTRLTVL.